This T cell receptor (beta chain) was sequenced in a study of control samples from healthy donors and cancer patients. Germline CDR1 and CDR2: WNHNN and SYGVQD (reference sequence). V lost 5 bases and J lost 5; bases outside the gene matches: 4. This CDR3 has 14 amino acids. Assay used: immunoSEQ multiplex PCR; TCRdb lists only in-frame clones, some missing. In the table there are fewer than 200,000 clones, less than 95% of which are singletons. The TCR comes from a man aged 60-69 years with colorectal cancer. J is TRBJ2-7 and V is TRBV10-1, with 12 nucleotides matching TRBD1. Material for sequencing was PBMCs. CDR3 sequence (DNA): TGCGCCAGCAGTCCCGGGACAGGGGGCCACGAGCAGTACTTC. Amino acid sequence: CASSPGTGGHEQYF.